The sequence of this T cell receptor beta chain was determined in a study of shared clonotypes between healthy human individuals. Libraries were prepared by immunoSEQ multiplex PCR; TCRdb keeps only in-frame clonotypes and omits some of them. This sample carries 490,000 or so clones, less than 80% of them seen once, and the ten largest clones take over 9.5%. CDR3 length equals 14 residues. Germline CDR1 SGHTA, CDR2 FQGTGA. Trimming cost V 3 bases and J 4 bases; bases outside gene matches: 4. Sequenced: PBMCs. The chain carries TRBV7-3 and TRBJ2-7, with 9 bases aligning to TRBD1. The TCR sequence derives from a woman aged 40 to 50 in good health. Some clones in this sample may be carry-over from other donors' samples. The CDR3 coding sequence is TGTGCCAGCAGCTTGGGACAGGGCCAGTACGAGCAGTACTTC. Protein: CASSLGQGQYEQYF.